What follows are 5 T cell receptor beta chains derived from one specimen sequenced in a study of read filtering for tumor transcriptome and immune sequencing. This library used 300 to 450 ng RNA and molecular barcoded adaptors spanning alpha/delta and beta/gamma chains. TCRdb fed the reads into MiXCR, producing one record per CDR3 protein. Of tens of thousands of distinct CDR3 sequences listed, roughly a fifth were seen once; the top ten hold more than 12%. The sample comprised a population of CD138-negative cells sorted from bone marrow. These receptors all come from a donor at least 40 years old with multiple myeloma.

The sample holds many counts of this clonotype. The chain carries TRBV10-3 and TRBJ2-7, with D hard to call. Germline V gene sequence: CDR1 ENHRY, CDR2 SYGVKD. The length of the CDR3 is 13 residues. V lost 0 bases and J lost 0, with 3 bases in between. Here the CDR3 reads CAISESNSYEQYF. The CDR3 bases are TGTGCCATCAGTGAGTCGAACTCCTACGAGCAGTACTTC.

This clonotype was detected many times. The chain couples TRBV7-2 to TRBJ2-3; D perhaps matches TRBD2 (5 bases). The CDR3 consists of 12 residues. Trimming left V 6 bases short and J 1 base short, with 5 bases between. Germline V gene lookup returns CDR1 SGHTA and CDR2 FQGNSA. The CDR3 DNA reads as TGTGCCAGCAGGAGGGGCACAGATACGCAGTATTTT. This codes for CASRRGTDTQYF.

This clonotype has a count of ten or more. The chain joins TRBV3-1 to TRBJ2-2, with no clear D. V lost 3 bases and J 5 bases, leaving 7 bases between the germline ends. This CDR3 is built from 13 residues. CDR1 LGHDT and CDR2 YNNKEL come from the germline V gene (reference sequence). The CDR3 here is CASSHIVTGELFF. The CDR3 region has the DNA TGTGCCAGCAGCCACATTGTGACCGGGGAGCTGTTTTTT. Together with reference TRBV3-1 and TRBJ2-2, the CDR3 gives the full variable domain: DTAVSQTPKYLVTQMGNDKSIKCEQNLGHDTMYWYKQDSKKFLKIMFSYNNKELIINETVPNRFSPKSPDKAHLNLHINSLELGDSAVYFCASSHIVTGELFFGEGSRLTVL.

Turning to this clonotype: At one of its ends the junction is not consistent with the germline gene, which may arise from a read error. The rearrangement uses TRBV28 and TRBJ1-2; D unresolved. CDR3 length equals 12 residues. The V gene's germline CDR1 is MDHEN and CDR2 SYDVKM. For the CDR3, the DNA is TGTGCCAGCAGTCGTAGGACGTATGGCTACACCTTT. Its protein is CASSRRTYGYTF.

This clonotype was counted a few times. A clone one base away is much larger, so this may be a read error. V gene TRBV10-3 combines with J gene TRBJ2-1, with TRBD2 matching over 14 bases. Germline V lookup: CDR1 ENHRY, CDR2 SYGVKD. The CDR3 is 15 residues long. Trimming cost V 4 bases and J 8 bases; bases outside gene matches: 4. The CDR3 region is CAISAGLAGVDEQFF. CDR3 DNA: TGTGCCATCAGTGCGGGACTAGCGGGAGTCGATGAGCAGTTCTTC.